This record looks at one T cell receptor (beta chain) sequence and its context. The source of the sample is a study of blood T cells in healthy people across ages. The CDR3 length is 13 residues. Trimming took 5 bases from V and 3 from J, leaving 10 bases between them. Per germline, CDR1 PRHDT and CDR2 FYEKMQ (reference sequence). Every donor gave 9 to 10 milliliters of peripheral blood. The amount of total RNA extracted per sample was at least 5.5 micrograms. Next came a second PCR, run for 7 to 11 cycles, which used a sample-barcoded 5' primer along with a J-beta primer mix. TCRdb called the 5' RACE reads again in MiXCR, with one record for every CDR3 protein. The data contain 650,000 to 1,000,000 distinct CDR3 sequences, 35% to 40% of them singletons.

The chain is built from TRBV13 and TRBJ2-5; D is ambiguous. The clonotype comes from a man between 18 and 35 years old in good health. Sample: blood. CDR3: CASSATLKETQYF. CDR3 nucleotide sequence: TGTGCCAGCAGCGCCACTCTGAAAGAGACCCAGTACTTC.